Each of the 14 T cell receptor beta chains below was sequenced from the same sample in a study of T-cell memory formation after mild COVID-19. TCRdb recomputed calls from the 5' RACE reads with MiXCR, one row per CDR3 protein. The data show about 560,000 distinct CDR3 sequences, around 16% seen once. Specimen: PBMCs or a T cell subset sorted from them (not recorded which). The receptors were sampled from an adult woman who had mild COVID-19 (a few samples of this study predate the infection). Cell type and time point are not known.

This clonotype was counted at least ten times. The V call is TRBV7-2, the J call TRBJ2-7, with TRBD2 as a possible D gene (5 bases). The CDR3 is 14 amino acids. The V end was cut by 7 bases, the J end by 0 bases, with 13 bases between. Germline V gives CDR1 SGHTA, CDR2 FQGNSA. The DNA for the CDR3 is TGTGCCAGCATGGTAGCGCTTAGCTCCTACGAGCAGTACTTC. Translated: CASMVALSSYEQYF.

The CDR3 DNA sequence: TGTGCCATCAGTGAGTCTATCGATGGGGAGACCTACGAGCAGTACTTC. Its translation is CAISESIDGETYEQYF. The chain joins TRBV10-3 to TRBJ2-7, with D perhaps TRBD2 (5 bases). This CDR3 has 16 residues. Germline V gene sequence: CDR1 ENHRY, CDR2 SYGVKD. Trimming took off 0 bases at V and 2 bases at J, with 14 bases between the two ends.

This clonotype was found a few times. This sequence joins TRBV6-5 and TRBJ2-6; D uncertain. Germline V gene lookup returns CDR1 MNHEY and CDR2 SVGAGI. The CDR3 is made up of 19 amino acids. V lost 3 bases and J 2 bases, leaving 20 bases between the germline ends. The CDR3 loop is CASSYNEWQPRAGANVLTF. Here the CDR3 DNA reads TGTGCCAGCAGTTATAATGAATGGCAGCCCCGAGCTGGGGCCAACGTCCTGACTTTC.

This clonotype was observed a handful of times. DNA of the CDR3: TGTGCCAGCAGCTTAGCAGCGGGAGGGGGCGAGCAGTACTTC. Protein sequence: CASSLAAGGGEQYF. The rearrangement joins TRBV7-2 to TRBJ2-7; 10 bases are shared with TRBD2. From germline, CDR1 is SGHTA and CDR2 FQGNSA. The V and J ends lost 0 bases and 6 bases, in that order; junction bases with no gene match: 2. This CDR3 spans 14 amino acids.

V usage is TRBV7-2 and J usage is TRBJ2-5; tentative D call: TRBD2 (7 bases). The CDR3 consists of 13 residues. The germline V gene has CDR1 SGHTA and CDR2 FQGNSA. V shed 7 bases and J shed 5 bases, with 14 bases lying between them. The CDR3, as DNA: TGTGCCAGCACCCCGGGGGGCCGGGAGACCCAGTACTTC. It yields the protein CASTPGGRETQYF.

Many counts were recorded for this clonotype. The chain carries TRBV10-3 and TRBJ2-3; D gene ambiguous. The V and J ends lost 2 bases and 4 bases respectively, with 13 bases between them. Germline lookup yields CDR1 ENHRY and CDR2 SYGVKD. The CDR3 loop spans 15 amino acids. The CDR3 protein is CAISEPDLPADTQYF. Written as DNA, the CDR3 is TGTGCCATCAGTGAGCCGGACCTCCCAGCAGATACGCAGTATTTT.

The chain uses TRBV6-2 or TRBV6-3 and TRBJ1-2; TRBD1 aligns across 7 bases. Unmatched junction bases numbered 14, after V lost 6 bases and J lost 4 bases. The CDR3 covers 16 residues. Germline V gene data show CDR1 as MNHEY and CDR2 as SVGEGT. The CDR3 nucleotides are TGTGCCAGCAGCCTACTAGGCGGGACAGATGCCTATGGCTACACCTTC. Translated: CASSLLGGTDAYGYTF.

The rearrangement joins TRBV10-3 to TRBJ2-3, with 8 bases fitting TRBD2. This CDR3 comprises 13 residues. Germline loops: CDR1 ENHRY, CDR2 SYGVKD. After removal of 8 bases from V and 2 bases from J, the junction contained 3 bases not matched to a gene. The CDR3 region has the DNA TGTGCCATCGGCGGGGGGATCACAGATACGCAGTATTTT. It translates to CAIGGGITDTQYF.

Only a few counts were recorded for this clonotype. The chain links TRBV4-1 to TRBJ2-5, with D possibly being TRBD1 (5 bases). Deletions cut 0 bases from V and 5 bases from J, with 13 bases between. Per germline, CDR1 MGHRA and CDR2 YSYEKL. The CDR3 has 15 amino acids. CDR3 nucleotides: TGCGCCAGCAGCCAAGAAAGTCAGGGTGAGGAGACCCAGTACTTC. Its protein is CASSQESQGEETQYF.

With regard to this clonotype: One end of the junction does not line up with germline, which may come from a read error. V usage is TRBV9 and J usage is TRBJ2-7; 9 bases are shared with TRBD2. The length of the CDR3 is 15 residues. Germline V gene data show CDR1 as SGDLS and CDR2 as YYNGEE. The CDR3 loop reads CARSVGGGRAVEQYF. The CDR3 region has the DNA TGTGCCAGAAGCGTTGGAGGCGGGAGGGCCGTCGAGCAGTACTTC. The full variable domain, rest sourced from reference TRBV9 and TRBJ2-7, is DSGVTQTPKHLITATGQRVTLRCSPRSGDLSVYWYQQSLDQGLQFLIQYYNGEERAKGNILERFSAQQFPDLHSELNLSSLELGDSALYFCARSVGGGRAVEQYFGPGTRLTVT.

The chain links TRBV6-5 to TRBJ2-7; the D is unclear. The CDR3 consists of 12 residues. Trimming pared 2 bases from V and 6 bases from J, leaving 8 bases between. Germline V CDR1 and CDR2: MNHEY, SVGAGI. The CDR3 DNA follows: TGTGCCAGCAGTTACGGCAGTGGCGAGCAGTACTTC. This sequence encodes CASSYGSGEQYF.

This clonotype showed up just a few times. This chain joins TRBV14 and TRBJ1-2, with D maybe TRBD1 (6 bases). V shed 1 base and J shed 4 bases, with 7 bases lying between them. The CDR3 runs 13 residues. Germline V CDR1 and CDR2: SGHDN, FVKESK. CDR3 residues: CASSQGTAYGYTF. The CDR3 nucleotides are TGTGCCAGCAGCCAAGGGACAGCCTATGGCTACACCTTC.

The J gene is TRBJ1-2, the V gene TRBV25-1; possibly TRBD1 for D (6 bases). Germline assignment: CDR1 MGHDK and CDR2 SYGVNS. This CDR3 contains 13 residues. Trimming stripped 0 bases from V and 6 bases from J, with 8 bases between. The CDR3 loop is CASSEYKGDGYTF. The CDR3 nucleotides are TGTGCCAGCAGTGAATATAAGGGGGATGGCTACACCTTC.

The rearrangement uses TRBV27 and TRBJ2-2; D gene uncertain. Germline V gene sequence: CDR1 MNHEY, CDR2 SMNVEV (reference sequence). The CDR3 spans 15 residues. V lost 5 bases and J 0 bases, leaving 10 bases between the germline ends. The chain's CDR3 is CASSPKETNTGELFF. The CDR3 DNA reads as TGTGCCAGCAGTCCGAAGGAGACGAACACCGGGGAGCTGTTTTTT.